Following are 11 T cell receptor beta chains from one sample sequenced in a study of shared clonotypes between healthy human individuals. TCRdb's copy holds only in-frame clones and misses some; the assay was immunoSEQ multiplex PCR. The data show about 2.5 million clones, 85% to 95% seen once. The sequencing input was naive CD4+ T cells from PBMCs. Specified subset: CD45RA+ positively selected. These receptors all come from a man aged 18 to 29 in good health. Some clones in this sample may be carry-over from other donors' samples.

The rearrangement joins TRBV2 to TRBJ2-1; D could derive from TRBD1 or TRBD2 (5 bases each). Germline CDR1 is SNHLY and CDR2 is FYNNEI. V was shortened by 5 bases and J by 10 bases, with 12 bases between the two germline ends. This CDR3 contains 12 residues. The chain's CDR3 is CASSPRDGEQFF. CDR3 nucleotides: TGTGCCAGCAGTCCCCGGGACGGGGAGCAGTTCTTC. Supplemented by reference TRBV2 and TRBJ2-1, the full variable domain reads EPEVTQTPSHQVTQMGQEVILRCVPISNHLYFYWYRQILGQKVEFLVSFYNNEISEKSEIFDDQFSVERPDGSNFTLKIRSTKLEDSAMYFCASSPRDGEQFFGPGTRLTVL.

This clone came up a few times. The CDR3 is CASSLLAGGTGELFF. The CDR3 DNA follows: TGTGCCAGCAGCCTACTAGCGGGAGGGACCGGGGAGCTGTTTTTT. This chain uses TRBV11-1 with TRBJ2-2, with 13 nucleotides matching TRBD2. V shed 5 bases and J 5 bases; nucleotides not matched to a gene: 2. Germline assignment: CDR1 SGHAT and CDR2 FQDESV (reference sequence). The CDR3 loop spans 15 amino acids.

The CDR3 sequence is CASSLVEGQFF. The CDR3, as DNA: TGTGCCAGCAGCTTAGTAGAGGGGCAGTTCTTC. The chain links TRBV7-9 to TRBJ2-1; D is possibly TRBD2 (5 bases). V gave up 1 base and J gave up 12 bases, with 7 bases separating them. This CDR3 comprises 11 residues. Germline V gene sequence: CDR1 SEHNR, CDR2 FQNEAQ (reference sequence).

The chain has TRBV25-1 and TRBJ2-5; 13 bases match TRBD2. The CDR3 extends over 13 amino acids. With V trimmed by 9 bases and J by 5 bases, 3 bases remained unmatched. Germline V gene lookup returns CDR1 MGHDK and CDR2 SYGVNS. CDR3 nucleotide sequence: TGTGCCAGACTAGCGGGAGGGCTTGAGACCCAGTACTTC. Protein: CARLAGGLETQYF.

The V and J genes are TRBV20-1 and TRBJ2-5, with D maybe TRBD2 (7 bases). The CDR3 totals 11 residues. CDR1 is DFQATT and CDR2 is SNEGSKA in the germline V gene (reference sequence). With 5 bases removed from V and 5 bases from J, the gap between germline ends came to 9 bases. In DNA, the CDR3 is TGCAGTGCTGGGGGGGCGGAGACCCAGTACTTC. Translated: CSAGGAETQYF.

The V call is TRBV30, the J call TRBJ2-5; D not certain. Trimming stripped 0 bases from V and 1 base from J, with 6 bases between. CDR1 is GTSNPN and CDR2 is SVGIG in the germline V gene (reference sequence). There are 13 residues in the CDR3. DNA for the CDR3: TGTGCCTGGAGTGTTTCCTCCCAAGAGACCCAGTACTTC. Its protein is CAWSVSSQETQYF. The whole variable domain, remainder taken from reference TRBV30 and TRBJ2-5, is SQTIHQWPATLVQPVGSPLSLECTVEGTSNPNLYWYRQAAGRGLQLLFYSVGIGQISSEVPQNLSASRPQDRQFILSSKKLLLSDSGFYLCAWSVSSQETQYFGPGTRLLVL.

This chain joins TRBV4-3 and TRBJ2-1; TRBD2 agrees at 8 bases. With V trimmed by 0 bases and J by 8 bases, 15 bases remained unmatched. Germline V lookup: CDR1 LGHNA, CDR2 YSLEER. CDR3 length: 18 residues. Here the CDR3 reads CASSQDPRSGRARDEQFF. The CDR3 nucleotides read TGCGCCAGCAGCCAAGATCCCCGAAGCGGGAGAGCGCGCGATGAGCAGTTCTTC.

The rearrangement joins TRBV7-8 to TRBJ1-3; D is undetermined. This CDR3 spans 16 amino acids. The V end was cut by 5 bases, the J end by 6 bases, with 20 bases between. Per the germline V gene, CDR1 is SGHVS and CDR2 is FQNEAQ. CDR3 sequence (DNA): TGTGCCAGCAGCCCGCCCCGTGGCTCTGCGGAAAACACCATATATTTT. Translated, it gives CASSPPRGSAENTIYF.

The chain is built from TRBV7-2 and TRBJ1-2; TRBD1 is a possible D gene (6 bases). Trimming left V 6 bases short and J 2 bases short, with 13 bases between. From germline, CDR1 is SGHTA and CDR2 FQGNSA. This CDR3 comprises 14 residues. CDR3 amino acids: CASRIRDTNYGYTF. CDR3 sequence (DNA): TGTGCCAGCAGAATCCGGGACACGAACTATGGCTACACCTTC.

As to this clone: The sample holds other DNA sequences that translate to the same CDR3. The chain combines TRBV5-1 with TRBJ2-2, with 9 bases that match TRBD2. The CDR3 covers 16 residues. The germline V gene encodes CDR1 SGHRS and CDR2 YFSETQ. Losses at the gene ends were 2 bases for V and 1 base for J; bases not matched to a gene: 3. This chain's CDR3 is CASSFRLAVNTGELFF. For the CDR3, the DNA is TGCGCCAGCAGCTTCAGACTAGCGGTGAACACCGGGGAGCTGTTTTTT.

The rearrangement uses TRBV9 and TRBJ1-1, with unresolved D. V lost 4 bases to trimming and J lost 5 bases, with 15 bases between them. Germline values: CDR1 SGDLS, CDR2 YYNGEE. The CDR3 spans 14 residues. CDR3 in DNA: TGTGCCAGCAGCTACTTAGGAGATGGGACTGAAGCTTTCTTT. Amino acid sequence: CASSYLGDGTEAFF. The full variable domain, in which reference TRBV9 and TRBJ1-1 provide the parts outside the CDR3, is DSGVTQTPKHLITATGQRVTLRCSPRSGDLSVYWYQQSLDQGLQFLIQYYNGEERAKGNILERFSAQQFPDLHSELNLSSLELGDSALYFCASSYLGDGTEAFFGQGTRLTVV.